Detailed here is one T cell receptor beta chain. The specificity of this receptor is unknown. No much larger clonotype is one base removed from it; base qualities were not supplied. This entry comes from a study of blood T cells in healthy people across ages (dated by TCRdb to 2015 to 2017). Context from the whole study: Template switching captured roughly one uniquely barcoded TCR beta cDNA molecule per two T cells in model experiments. The study measured age-related changes in TCR beta repertoire diversity using deep sequencing normalized with unique cDNA molecular identifiers. To avoid experimental bias, donors of different ages were distributed randomly across sequencing lanes. Four age groups were formed from the donors: young (average approximately 15 years), middle-aged (around 39), aged (62) and long-lived (more than 75). Using the same blood draw, the study looked at two additional independent replicas of 1 million unique cDNA reads for two donors, one aged 18 to 30 and the other aged 80 or older.

Germline trimming amounts to 1 base on V and 5 bases on J, with 7 as the count of junction bases outside the gene matches. From the cysteine up to the phenylalanine, the CDR3 has a length of 15 residues. Of all the DNA, just the CDR3 is kept, 45 bases in frame from base 1. The germline V gene supplies CDR1 SGHTA and CDR2 FQGNSA. The library was made by 5' RACE. Instrument on record: Illumina HiSeq 2500. A second PCR of about 7 to 12 cycles was run with a J-beta primer mix and a sample-barcoded 5' primer. Each TCR beta cDNA molecule received a unique molecular identifier from a template-switch 5' adaptor carrying 12 random nucleotides. At least 3 million CDR3-containing paired-end reads were obtained from each sample. First-strand cDNA was synthesized from all RNA with the Mint cDNA synthesis kit, primed by a TRBC-specific oligonucleotide. Following uracil-DNA glycosylase treatment, a first 18-cycle PCR with universal primers M1SS and BC2_uni_R was performed on all cDNA. In the source study's methods: For normalization, 1 million high-quality reads, each with a distinct molecular identifier, were randomly selected from each sample. Instead of being binned into consensus sequences, reads that shared molecular identifiers were thrown out. MiTCR, with a Q25 quality threshold and the strictest error-elimination algorithm, was used for CDR3 identification, clonotype clustering and error correction. Lower-bound total TCR beta diversity was estimated with a nonparametric unseen species model using Euler transformation. TCRdb itself trimmed the public reads at Q25 with fastp, ran MiXCR and retained productive beta chains. CDR3 protein duplicates are merged, each entry listing the most common genes and DNA. These V and J calls rely on TCRdb rather than the paper's analysis. The sample table contains 1.5 million to 2 million distinct CDR3 sequences; only one count was recorded for over 25% of them. The ten top clones hold roughly 8% of the sample.

Paper-wide results and their limitations: Estimates of total diversity based on one million sequenced T cells were considered lower bounds and underestimates. The long-lived group showed more naive CD4+ T cells, fewer expanded clones and increased TCR diversity than the aged group, suggesting age selection. Observed TCR beta diversity per million T cells fell roughly linearly with age, and a significant reduction was already apparent by age roughly 40. A strong correlation was found between observed TCR beta diversity and the percentage of naive T cells measured by flow cytometry. Because donor CMV infection status was unknown, age-related changes in expanded clonotypes were potentially confounded. Bulk unsorted PBMC profiling prevented conclusive comparison of naive and antigen-experienced compartments.

Donors were 40 or so systemically healthy Caucasian individuals from Russia aged roughly 6 to 95 years. Each donor gave around 9.8 milliliters of peripheral blood, collected into EDTA-treated Vacutainer tubes. Ficoll-Paque density-gradient centrifugation was used to isolate PBMCs, with at least 6.5 million obtained per sample. Trizol reagent was used to extract total RNA from the PBMCs, yielding at least 6 micrograms per sample. Naive CD45RAhigh/CD27high T cell percentages were measured by flow cytometry on a PBMC aliquot from every donor. This receptor was taken from a woman aged 25-40 years in good health. Material for sequencing was blood. The V gene is TRBV7-2 and the J gene is TRBJ1-2; 7 central bases correspond to TRBD1. The DNA reads TGTGCCAGCAGCTTAGAAAAGGGGGCCCCTTATGGCTACACCTTC. The resulting protein is CASSLEKGAPYGYTF.